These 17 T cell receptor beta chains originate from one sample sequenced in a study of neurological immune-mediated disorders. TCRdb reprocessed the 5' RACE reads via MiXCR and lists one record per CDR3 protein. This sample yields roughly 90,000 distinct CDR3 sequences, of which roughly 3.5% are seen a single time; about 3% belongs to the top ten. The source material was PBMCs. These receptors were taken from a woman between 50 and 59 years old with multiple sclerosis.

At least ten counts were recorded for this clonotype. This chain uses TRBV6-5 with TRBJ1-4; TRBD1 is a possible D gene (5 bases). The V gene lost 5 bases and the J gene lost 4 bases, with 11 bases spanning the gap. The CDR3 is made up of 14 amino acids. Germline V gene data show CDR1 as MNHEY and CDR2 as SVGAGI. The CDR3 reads CASSHGGNNEKLFF. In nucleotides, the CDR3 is TGTGCCAGCAGTCATGGGGGGAATAATGAAAAACTGTTTTTT.

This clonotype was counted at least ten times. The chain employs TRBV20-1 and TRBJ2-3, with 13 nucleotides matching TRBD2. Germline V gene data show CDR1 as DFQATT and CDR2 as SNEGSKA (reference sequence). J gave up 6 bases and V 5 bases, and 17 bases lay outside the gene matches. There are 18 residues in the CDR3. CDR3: CSAPVTSGGAGYADTQYF. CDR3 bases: TGCAGTGCTCCGGTTACTAGCGGGGGGGCCGGTTATGCCGATACGCAGTATTTT.

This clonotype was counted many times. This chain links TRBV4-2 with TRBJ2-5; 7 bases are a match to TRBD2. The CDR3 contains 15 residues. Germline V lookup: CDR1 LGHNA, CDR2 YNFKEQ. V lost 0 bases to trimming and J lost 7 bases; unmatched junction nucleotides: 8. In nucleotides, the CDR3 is TGTGCCAGCAGCCAAGATAACGGACTAGATGGGACCCAGTACTTC. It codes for CASSQDNGLDGTQYF.

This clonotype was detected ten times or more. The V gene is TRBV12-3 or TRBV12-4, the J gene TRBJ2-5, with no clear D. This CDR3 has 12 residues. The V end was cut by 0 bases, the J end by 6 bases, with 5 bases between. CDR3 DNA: TGTGCCAGCAGTTTAGCTGGAAAGACCCAGTACTTC. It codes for CASSLAGKTQYF.

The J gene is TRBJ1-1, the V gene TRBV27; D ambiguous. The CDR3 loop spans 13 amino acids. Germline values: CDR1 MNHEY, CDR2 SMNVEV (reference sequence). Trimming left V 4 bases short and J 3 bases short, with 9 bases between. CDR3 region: CASSSSFHTEAFF. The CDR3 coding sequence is TGTGCCAGCAGTTCTAGTTTCCACACTGAAGCTTTCTTT.

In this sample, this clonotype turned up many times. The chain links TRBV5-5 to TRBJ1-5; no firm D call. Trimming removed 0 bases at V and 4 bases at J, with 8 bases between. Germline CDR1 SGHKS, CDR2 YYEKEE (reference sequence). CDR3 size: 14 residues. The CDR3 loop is CASSLGPANQPQHF. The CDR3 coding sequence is TGTGCCAGCAGCTTGGGGCCGGCAAATCAGCCCCAGCATTTT. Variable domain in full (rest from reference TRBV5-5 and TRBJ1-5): DAGVTQSPTHLIKTRGQQVTLRCSPISGHKSVSWYQQVLGQGPQFIFQYYEKEERGRGNFPDRFSARQFPNYSSELNVNALLLGDSALYLCASSLGPANQPQHFGDGTRLSIL.

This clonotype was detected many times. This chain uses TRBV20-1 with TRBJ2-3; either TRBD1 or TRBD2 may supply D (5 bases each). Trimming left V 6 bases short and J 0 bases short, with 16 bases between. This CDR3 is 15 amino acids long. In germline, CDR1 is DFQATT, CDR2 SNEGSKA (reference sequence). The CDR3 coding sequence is TGCAGTGCCGGTGGGACGGTAGCTAGCACAGATACGCAGTATTTT. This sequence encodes CSAGGTVASTDTQYF.

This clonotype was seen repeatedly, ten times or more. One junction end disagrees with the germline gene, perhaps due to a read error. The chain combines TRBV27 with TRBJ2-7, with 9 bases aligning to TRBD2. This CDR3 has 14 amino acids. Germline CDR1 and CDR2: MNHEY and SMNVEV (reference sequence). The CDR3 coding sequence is TGTGCCAGCAGTTTTATGCGGGGGGGTTACGAGCAGCACTTC. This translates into CASSFMRGGYEQHF.

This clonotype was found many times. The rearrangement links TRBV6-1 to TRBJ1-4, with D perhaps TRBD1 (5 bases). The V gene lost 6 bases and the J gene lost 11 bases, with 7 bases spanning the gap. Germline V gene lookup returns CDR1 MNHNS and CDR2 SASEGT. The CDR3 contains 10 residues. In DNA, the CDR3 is TGTGCCAGCAGCGAGGGGAAACTGTTTTTT. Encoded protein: CASSEGKLFF.

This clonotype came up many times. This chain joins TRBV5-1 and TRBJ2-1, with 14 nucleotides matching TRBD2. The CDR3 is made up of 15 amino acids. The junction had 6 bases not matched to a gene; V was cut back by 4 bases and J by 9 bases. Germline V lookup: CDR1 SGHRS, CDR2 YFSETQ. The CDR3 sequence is CASSATSGGAAEQFF. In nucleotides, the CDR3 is TGCGCCAGCAGCGCGACTAGCGGGGGGGCCGCTGAGCAGTTCTTC.

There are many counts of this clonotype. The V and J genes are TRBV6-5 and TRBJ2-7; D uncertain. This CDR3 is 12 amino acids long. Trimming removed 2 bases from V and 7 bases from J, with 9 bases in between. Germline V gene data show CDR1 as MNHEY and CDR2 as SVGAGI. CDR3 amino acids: CASSYDDDEQYF. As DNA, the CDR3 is TGTGCCAGCAGTTACGATGATGATGAGCAGTACTTC.

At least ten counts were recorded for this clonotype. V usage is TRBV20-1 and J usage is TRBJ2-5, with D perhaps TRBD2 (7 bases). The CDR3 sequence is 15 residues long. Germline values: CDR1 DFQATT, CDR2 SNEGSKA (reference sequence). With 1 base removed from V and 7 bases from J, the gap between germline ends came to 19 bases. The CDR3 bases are TGCAGTGCTAGAGTGGGGGGGGGCGTCTTCGGGACCCAGTACTTC. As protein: CSARVGGGVFGTQYF.

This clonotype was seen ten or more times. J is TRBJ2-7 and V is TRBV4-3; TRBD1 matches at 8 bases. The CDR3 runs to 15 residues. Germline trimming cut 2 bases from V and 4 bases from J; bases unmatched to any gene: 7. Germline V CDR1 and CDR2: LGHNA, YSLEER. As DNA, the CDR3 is TGCGCCAGCAGCCAAAACGACAGGGGATTTTACGAGCAGTACTTC. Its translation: CASSQNDRGFYEQYF.

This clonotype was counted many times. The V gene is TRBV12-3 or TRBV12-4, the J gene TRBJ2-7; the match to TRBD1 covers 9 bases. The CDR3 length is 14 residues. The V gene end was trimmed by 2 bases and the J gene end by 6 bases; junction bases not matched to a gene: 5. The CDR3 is CASSLPGTGSEQYF. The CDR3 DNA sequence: TGTGCCAGCAGTTTACCCGGGACAGGGTCCGAGCAGTACTTC.

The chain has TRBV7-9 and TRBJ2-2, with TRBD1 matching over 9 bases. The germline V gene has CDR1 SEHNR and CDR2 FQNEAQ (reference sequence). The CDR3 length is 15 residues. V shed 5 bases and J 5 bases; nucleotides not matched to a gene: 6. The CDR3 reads CASSGQGRGTGELFF. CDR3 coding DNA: TGTGCCAGCAGCGGACAGGGGAGGGGTACCGGGGAGCTGTTTTTT.

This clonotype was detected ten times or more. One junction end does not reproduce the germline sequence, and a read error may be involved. CDR3 amino acids: CVSSLYPQGTGNTEAFF. CDR3 sequence (DNA): TGTGTCAGCAGCTTATATCCCCAAGGGACAGGGAACACTGAAGCTTTCTTT. The chain combines TRBV13 with TRBJ1-1, with TRBD1 identical over 8 bases. CDR3 length equals 17 residues. Germline-derived CDR1 and CDR2 are PRHDT and FYEKMQ (reference sequence).

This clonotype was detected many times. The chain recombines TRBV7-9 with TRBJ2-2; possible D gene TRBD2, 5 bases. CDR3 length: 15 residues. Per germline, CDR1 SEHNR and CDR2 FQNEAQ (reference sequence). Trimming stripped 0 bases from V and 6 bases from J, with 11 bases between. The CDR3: CASSLARGSAGELFF. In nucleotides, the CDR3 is TGTGCCAGCAGCTTAGCAAGAGGGTCGGCCGGGGAGCTGTTTTTT. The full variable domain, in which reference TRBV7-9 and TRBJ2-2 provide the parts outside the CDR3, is DTGVSQNPRHKITKRGQNVTFRCDPISEHNRLYWYRQTLGQGPEFLTYFQNEAQLEKSRLLSDRFSAERPKGSFSTLEIQRTEQGDSAMYLCASSLARGSAGELFFGEGSRLTVL.